This passage covers 4 T cell receptor beta chains from one sample sequenced in a study of blood T cells in healthy people across ages (dated by TCRdb to about 2015). Library generation was performed with 5' RACE. Sequenced on an Illumina HiSeq 2500. A second 7 to 11 cycle PCR used a sample-barcoded 5' primer and a J-beta primer mix. TCRdb's own reprocessing of the public reads used fastp at Q25 and MiXCR and kept productive beta chains. Duplicate CDR3 protein sequences are folded into a single record with the most common DNA and genes. The sample table records fewer than 800,000 distinct CDR3 sequences; 25% of these occur just once. The top ten constitute 9.4% of the sample. The sample also formed part of further work on T cells of mothers and their children.

The sample was blood. Receptor source: a boy aged 5-17 years in good health.

The sample holds a few counts of this clonotype. The chain has TRBV24-1 and TRBJ2-5, with TRBD1 as a possible D gene (6 bases). The J call may be wrong; the DNA end is better matched by TRBJ2-1. This CDR3 has 17 residues. CDR1 and CDR2 from the germline V gene are KGHDR and SFDVKD. CDR3 in DNA: TGTGCCACCAGTGACCCGGGCCACCGGGACATCTACAATGAGCAGTTCTTC. This codes for CATSDPGHRDIYNEQFF.

CDR3 in amino acids: CSARDAGGLKNIQYF. DNA of the CDR3: TGCAGTGCTAGAGATGCGGGGGGGCTCAAAAACATTCAGTACTTC. The rearrangement joins TRBV20-1 to TRBJ2-4; 9 bases agree with TRBD2. The CDR3 spans 15 residues. Germline lookup yields CDR1 DFQATT and CDR2 SNEGSKA (reference sequence). The junction had 3 bases not matched to a gene; V was cut back by 0 bases and J by 3 bases.

This clonotype was seen a few times. The rearrangement joins TRBV4-3 to TRBJ1-1, with D uncertain. V lost 4 bases and J 3 bases, leaving 9 bases between the germline ends. Germline values: CDR1 LGHNA, CDR2 YSLEER. The CDR3 has 13 residues. The CDR3 DNA reads as TGCGCCAGCAGCCCGAGGGAGGACACTGAAGCTTTCTTT. It codes for CASSPREDTEAFF.

This clonotype has a handful of counts. The chain combines TRBV29-1 with TRBJ2-5; D ambiguous. Per germline, CDR1 SQVTM and CDR2 ANQGSEA. The ends were cut back, 6 bases at V and 0 bases at J, with 11 bases in the middle. The CDR3 spans 13 residues. The CDR3 DNA reads TGCAGCGTCGGACGGTTGTACCAAGAGACCCAGTACTTC. This sequence encodes CSVGRLYQETQYF.